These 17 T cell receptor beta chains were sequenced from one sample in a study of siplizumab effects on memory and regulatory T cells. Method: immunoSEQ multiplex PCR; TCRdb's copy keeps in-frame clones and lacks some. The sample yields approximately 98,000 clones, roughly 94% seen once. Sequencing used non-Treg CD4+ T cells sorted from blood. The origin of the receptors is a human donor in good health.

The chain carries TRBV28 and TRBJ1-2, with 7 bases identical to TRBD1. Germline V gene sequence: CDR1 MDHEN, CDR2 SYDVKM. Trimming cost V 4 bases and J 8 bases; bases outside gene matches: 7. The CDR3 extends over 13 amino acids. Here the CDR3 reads CASSYDRVRGYTF. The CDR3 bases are TGTGCCAGCAGTTACGACAGGGTACGGGGCTACACCTTC.

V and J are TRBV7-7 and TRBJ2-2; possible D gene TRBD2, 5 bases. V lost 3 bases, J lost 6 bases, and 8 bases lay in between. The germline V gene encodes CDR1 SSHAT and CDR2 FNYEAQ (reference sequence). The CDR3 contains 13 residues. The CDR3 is CASSLASSGELFF. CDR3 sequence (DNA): TGTGCCAGCAGCTTGGCTAGCTCCGGGGAGCTGTTTTTT.

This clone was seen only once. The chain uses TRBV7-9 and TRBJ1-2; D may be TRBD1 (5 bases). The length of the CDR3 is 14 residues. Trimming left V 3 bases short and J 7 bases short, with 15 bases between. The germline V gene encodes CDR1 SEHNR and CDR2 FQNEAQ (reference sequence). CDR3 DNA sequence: TGTGCCAGCAGCTTGGTTCAGGGAATAGGTGGCTACACCTTC. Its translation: CASSLVQGIGGYTF.

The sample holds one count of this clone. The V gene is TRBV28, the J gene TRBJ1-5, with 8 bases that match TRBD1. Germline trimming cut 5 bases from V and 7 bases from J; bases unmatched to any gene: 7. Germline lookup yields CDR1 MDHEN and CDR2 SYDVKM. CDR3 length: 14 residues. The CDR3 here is CASSPGGGKQPQHF. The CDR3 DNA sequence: TGTGCCAGCAGTCCAGGGGGCGGAAAACAGCCCCAGCATTTT.

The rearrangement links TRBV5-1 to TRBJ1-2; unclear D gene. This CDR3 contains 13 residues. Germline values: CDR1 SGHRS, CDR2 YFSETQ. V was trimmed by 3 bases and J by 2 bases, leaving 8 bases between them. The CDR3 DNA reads TGCGCCAGCAGCTCAAATATCAACTATGGCTACACCTTC. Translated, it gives CASSSNINYGYTF.

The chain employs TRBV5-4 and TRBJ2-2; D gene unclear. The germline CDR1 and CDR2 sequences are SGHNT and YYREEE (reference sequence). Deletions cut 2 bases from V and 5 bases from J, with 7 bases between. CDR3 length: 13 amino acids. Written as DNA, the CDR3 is TGTGCCAGCAGCTTATTGGGGACCGGGGAGCTGTTTTTT. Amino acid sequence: CASSLLGTGELFF.

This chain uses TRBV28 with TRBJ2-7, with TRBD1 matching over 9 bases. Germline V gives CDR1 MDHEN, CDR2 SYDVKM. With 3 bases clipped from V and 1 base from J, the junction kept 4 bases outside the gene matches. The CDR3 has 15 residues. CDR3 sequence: CASSFAGTGSYEQYF. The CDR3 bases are TGTGCCAGCAGTTTTGCCGGGACAGGGTCCTACGAGCAGTACTTC.

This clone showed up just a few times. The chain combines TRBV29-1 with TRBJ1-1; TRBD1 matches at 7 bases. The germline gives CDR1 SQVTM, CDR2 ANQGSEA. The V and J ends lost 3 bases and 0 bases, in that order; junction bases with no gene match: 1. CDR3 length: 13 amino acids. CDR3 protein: CSVDRGLNTEAFF. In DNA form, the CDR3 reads TGCAGCGTTGACAGGGGGTTGAACACTGAAGCTTTCTTT.

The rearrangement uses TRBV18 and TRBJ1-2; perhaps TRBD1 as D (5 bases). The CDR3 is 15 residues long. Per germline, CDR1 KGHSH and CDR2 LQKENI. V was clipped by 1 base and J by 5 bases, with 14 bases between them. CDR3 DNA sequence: TGTGCCAGCTCACCACGGAGGCAGGGTGGTTATGGCTACACCTTC. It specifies CASSPRRQGGYGYTF.

CDR3 in amino acids: CASSQRQGAKDGELFF. CDR3 nucleotide sequence: TGTGCCAGCAGCCAACGGCAGGGGGCCAAGGACGGGGAGCTGTTTTTT. The genes are TRBV14 and TRBJ2-2, with 8 bases fitting TRBD1. CDR3 length equals 16 residues. The J segment lost 7 bases and the V segment lost 2 bases, leaving 9 bases of the junction unmatched. The germline gives CDR1 SGHDN, CDR2 FVKESK.

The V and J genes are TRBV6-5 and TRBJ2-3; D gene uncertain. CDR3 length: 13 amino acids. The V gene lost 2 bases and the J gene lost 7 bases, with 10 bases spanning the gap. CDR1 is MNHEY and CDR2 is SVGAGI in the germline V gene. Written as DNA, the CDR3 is TGTGCCAGCAGTTACCGAGACCGGAATACGCAGTATTTT. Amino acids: CASSYRDRNTQYF.

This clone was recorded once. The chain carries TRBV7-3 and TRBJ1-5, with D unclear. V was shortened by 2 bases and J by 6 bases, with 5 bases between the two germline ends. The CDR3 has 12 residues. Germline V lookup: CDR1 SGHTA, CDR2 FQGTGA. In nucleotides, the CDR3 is TGTGCCAGCAGCTTAGCGGGTCAGCCCCAGCATTTT. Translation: CASSLAGQPQHF.

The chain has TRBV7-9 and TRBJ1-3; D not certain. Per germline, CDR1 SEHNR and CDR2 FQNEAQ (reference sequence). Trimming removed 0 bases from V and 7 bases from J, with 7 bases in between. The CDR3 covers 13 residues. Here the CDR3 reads CASSLAPSNTIYF. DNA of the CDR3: TGTGCCAGCAGCTTAGCGCCTTCGAACACCATATATTTT.

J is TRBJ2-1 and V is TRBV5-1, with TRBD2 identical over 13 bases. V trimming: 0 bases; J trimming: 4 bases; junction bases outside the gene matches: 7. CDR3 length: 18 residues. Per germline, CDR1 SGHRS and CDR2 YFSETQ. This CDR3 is CASSLGIWGLAGYNEQFF. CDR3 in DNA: TGCGCCAGCAGCTTGGGAATATGGGGACTAGCGGGATACAATGAGCAGTTCTTC.

For the CDR3, the DNA is TGTGCCAGCAGCCTCGACAGGGGTTGGCCTAGCGGCTACGAGCAGTACTTC. Its translation: CASSLDRGWPSGYEQYF. This rearrangement joins TRBV7-9 to TRBJ2-7, with D perhaps TRBD1 (8 bases). V was shortened by 5 bases and J by 3 bases, with 23 bases between the two germline ends. The CDR3 length is 17 residues. Per germline, CDR1 SEHNR and CDR2 FQNEAQ (reference sequence).

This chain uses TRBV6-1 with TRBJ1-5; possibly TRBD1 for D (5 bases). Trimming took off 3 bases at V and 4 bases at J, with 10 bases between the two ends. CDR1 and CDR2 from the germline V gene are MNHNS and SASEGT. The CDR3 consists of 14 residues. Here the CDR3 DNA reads TGTGCCAGCAGTGAGTTAGGGGCTAATCAGCCCCAGCATTTT. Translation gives CASSELGANQPQHF.

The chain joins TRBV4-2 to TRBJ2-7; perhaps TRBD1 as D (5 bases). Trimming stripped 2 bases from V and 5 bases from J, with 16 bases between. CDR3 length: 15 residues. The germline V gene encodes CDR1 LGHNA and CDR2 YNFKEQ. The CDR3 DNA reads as TGTGCCAGCAGCCAACAGACAGACCCTTCTAACGAGCAGTACTTC. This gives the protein CASSQQTDPSNEQYF.